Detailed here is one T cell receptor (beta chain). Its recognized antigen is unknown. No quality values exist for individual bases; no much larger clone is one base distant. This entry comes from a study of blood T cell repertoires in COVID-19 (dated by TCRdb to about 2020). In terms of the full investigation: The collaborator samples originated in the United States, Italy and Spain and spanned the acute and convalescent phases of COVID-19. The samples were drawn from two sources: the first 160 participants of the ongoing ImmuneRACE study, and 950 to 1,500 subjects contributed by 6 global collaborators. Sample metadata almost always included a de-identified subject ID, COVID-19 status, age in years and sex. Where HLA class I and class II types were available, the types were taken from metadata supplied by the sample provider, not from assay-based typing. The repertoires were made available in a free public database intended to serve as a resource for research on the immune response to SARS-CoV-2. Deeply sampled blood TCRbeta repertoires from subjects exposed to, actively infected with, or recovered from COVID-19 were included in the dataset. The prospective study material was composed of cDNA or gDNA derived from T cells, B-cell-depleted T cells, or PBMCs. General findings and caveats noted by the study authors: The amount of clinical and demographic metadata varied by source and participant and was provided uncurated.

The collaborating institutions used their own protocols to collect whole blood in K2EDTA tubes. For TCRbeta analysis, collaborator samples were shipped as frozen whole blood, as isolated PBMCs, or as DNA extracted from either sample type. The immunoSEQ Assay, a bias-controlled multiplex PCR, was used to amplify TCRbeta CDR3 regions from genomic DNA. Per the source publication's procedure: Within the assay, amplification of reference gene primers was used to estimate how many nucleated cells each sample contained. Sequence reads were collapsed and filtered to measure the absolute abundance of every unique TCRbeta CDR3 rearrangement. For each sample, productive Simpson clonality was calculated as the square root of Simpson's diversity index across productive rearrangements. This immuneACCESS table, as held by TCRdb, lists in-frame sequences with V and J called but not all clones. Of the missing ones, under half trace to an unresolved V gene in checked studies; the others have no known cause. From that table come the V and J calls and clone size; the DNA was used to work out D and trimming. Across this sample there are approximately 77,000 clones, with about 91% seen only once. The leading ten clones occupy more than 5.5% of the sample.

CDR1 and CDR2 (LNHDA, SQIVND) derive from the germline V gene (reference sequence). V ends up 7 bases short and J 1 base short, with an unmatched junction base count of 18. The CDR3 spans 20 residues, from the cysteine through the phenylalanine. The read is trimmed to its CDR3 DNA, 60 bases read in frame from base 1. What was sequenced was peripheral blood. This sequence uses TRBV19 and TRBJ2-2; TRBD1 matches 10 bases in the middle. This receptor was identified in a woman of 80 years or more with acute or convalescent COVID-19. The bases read TGTGCCAGTACCTTTCGGACAGGGGGGTCCTATAGTCGGAACACCGGGGAGCTGTTTTTT. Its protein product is CASTFRTGGSYSRNTGELFF.